A selection of T cell receptor beta chains follows, all from one sample in a study of blood T cell repertoires in COVID-19. TCRdb's table, derived via immunoSEQ multiplex PCR, lists solely in-frame clones and lacks some. The sample contains approximately 110,000 clones, approximately 85% of which appear only once. The specimen sequenced was peripheral blood. These receptors were obtained from an elderly woman with COVID-19, enrolled during active disease. Each CDR3 is given with its conserved first and last residue. The D gene is left open where the match is weak. A clone size is listed for some rows: how often the clone was seen (once, few, many), or a class if it is expanded.

v_call	j_call	cdr3_length	clone_size	d_call	cdr3_aa	cdr3_nt
TRBV7-9	TRBJ2-3	15	NA	NA	CASSSGQITTDTQYF	TGTGCCAGCAGCTCCGGACAGATAACCACAGATACGCAGTATTTT
TRBV28	TRBJ1-2	12	NA	NA	CASSQTQIGYTF	TGTGCCAGCAGTCAAACACAAATAGGCTACACCTTC
TRBV5-1	TRBJ1-1	13	NA	NA	CASSFAGDTEAFF	TGCGCCAGCAGCTTTGCGGGGGACACTGAAGCTTTCTTT
TRBV5-1	TRBJ2-3	15	NA	NA	CASSSATSIADTQYF	TGCGCCAGCAGCTCCGCTACTAGTATCGCAGATACGCAGTATTTT
TRBV13	TRBJ1-2	14	NA	NA	CASSSYRDPYGYTF	TGTGCCAGCAGCTCTTACAGGGACCCTTATGGCTACACCTTC
TRBV5-4	TRBJ2-1	19	once	TRBD2	CASSSATSGRGSSYNEQFF	TGTGCCAGCAGCTCGGCGACTAGCGGGAGAGGGAGCTCCTACAATGAGCAGTTCTTC
TRBV5-6	TRBJ2-1	15	NA	NA	CASSAGQGTYNEQFF	TGTGCCAGCAGCGCGGGCCAGGGGACGTACAATGAGCAGTTCTTC
TRBV29-1	TRBJ2-7	13	NA	TRBD1	CSVGTGPGYEQYF	TGCAGCGTTGGGACAGGGCCGGGGTACGAGCAGTACTTC
TRBV5-4	TRBJ2-1	13	NA	NA	CASKPGNHNEQFF	TGTGCCAGCAAACCAGGGAACCACAATGAGCAGTTCTTC
TRBV5-1	TRBJ2-3	13	once	TRBD2	CASSLAGTDTQYF	TGCGCCAGCAGCCTAGCGGGCACAGATACGCAGTATTTT
TRBV4-1	TRBJ2-2	16	once	NA	CASRLVADANTGELFF	TGCGCCAGCCGATTGGTAGCGGACGCTAACACCGGGGAGCTGTTTTTT
TRBV19	TRBJ2-7	13	NA	NA	CATTSSSAGEQYF	TGTGCCACTACCTCTTCGTCCGCGGGGGAGCAGTACTTC
TRBV29-1	TRBJ2-3	13	NA	NA	CSVERDSTDTQYF	TGCAGCGTTGAGCGGGACTCCACAGATACGCAGTATTTT
TRBV6-5	TRBJ1-1	13	once	NA	CASPQQGNTEAFF	TGTGCCAGCCCTCAACAGGGGAACACTGAAGCTTTCTTT
TRBV20-1	TRBJ2-1	14	NA	NA	CSASGLATYNEQFF	TGCAGTGCTAGTGGGCTAGCGACCTACAATGAGCAGTTCTTC
TRBV6-2/TRBV6-3	TRBJ2-3	14	NA	NA	CASSYWGVTDTQYF	TGTGCCAGCAGTTACTGGGGGGTCACAGATACGCAGTATTTT
TRBV19	TRBJ2-5	13	NA	NA	CASSRGQSETQYF	TGTGCCAGTTCACGCGGACAGTCTGAGACCCAGTACTTC
TRBV7-3	TRBJ1-1	13	NA	NA	CASSSTGGPEAFF	TGTGCCAGCAGCTCCACCGGGGGGCCTGAAGCTTTCTTT
TRBV28	TRBJ2-7	13	few	NA	CASSLYQGYEQYF	TGTGCCAGCAGTTTATATCAGGGTTACGAGCAGTACTTC
TRBV6-2/TRBV6-3	TRBJ2-1	15	NA	TRBD1	CASSYSRTGADEQFF	TGTGCCAGCAGTTACTCTAGGACAGGGGCGGATGAGCAGTTCTTC
TRBV27	TRBJ1-1	14	NA	NA	CASSNTRSNTEAFF	TGTGCCAGCAGCAACACCAGGTCGAACACTGAAGCTTTCTTT
TRBV11-3	TRBJ2-2	14	NA	NA	CASSAREYTGELFF	TGTGCCAGCAGCGCCCGGGAATACACCGGGGAGCTGTTTTTT
TRBV7-6	TRBJ2-3	14	once	TRBD1	CASSRTGRFDTQYF	TGTGCCAGCAGCCGGACAGGGCGTTTTGATACGCAGTATTTT
TRBV11-1	TRBJ2-3	15	NA	TRBD2	CASSSLSGSTDTQYF	TGTGCCAGCAGCTCTCTTAGCGGGAGCACAGATACGCAGTATTTT
TRBV5-8	TRBJ1-5	16	few	NA	CASSLDTGRTDQPQHF	TGTGCCAGCAGCTTGGATACGGGCAGGACTGATCAGCCCCAGCATTTT
TRBV5-5	TRBJ1-5	16	NA	NA	CASSLRWGHDNQPQHF	TGTGCCAGCAGCTTGAGGTGGGGGCATGACAATCAGCCCCAGCATTTT
TRBV7-7	TRBJ1-4	13	few	NA	CASSFTQGTKLFF	TGTGCTAGCAGCTTCACTCAGGGGACCAAACTGTTTTTT
TRBV5-4	TRBJ2-3	15	NA	NA	CASSFGGVSTDTQYF	TGTGCCAGCAGCTTCGGCGGAGTTAGCACAGATACGCAGTATTTT
TRBV19	TRBJ2-1	16	NA	TRBD2	CASSISGTSSYNEQFF	TGTGCCAGTAGTATTAGCGGGACGAGCTCCTACAATGAGCAGTTCTTC
TRBV5-8	TRBJ1-2	13	NA	NA	CASSSGLDYGYTF	TGTGCCAGCAGCTCGGGGTTGGACTATGGCTACACCTTC
TRBV12-3/TRBV12-4	TRBJ2-7	12	NA	NA	CASSFARGEQYF	TGTGCCAGCAGTTTCGCCCGAGGCGAGCAGTACTTC
TRBV15	TRBJ2-6	16	few	TRBD1	CATSRATGSGANVLTF	TGTGCCACCAGCAGAGCGACAGGGAGTGGGGCCAACGTCCTGACTTTC
TRBV7-3	TRBJ2-7	14	NA	TRBD2	CASSLAGGLYEQYF	TGTGCCAGCAGCTTAGCGGGAGGATTATACGAGCAGTACTTC
TRBV7-8	TRBJ1-1	16	NA	TRBD1	CASSSSGGSANTEAFF	TGTGCCAGCAGCTCCTCAGGGGGCTCGGCGAACACTGAAGCTTTCTTT
TRBV19	TRBJ2-6	12	NA	NA	CASNGGANVLTF	TGTGCCAGTAACGGGGGGGCCAACGTCCTGACTTTC
TRBV11-2	TRBJ2-1	16	NA	TRBD2	CASSLGGTSDYNEQFF	TGTGCCAGCAGCTTAGGGGGGACTAGCGACTACAATGAGCAGTTCTTC
TRBV5-1	TRBJ2-3	14	NA	NA	CASSPGQITDTQYF	TGCGCCAGCAGCCCCGGACAGATCACAGATACGCAGTATTTT
TRBV7-9	TRBJ2-2	14	NA	NA	CASSLRVARGELFF	TGTGCCAGCAGCTTAAGAGTCGCACGCGGGGAGCTGTTTTTT
TRBV18	TRBJ1-1	15	NA	TRBD1	CASSPATGKNTEAFF	TGTGCCAGCTCACCCGCGACAGGGAAGAACACTGAAGCTTTCTTT
TRBV27	TRBJ2-2	15	NA	TRBD2	CASSTGTRATGELFF	TGTGCCAGCAGTACCGGGACTAGGGCCACCGGGGAGCTGTTTTTT
TRBV12-3/TRBV12-4	TRBJ1-2	13	NA	NA	CASSPTGNYGYTF	TGTGCCAGCAGTCCTACAGGGAACTATGGCTACACCTTC
TRBV19	TRBJ2-5	13	NA	NA	CASSGGPHTAQYF	TGTGCCAGTAGTGGAGGACCACATACGGCCCAGTACTTC
TRBV25-1	TRBJ2-3	16	NA	TRBD1	CASSVLPGTDTDTQYF	TGTGCCAGCAGTGTTCTTCCCGGGACAGACACAGATACGCAGTATTTT
TRBV28	TRBJ1-5	15	NA	NA	CASSFNRVMNQPQHF	TGTGCCAGCAGTTTTAACAGGGTTATGAATCAGCCCCAGCATTTT
TRBV6-2/TRBV6-3	TRBJ1-2	13	NA	NA	CASSHQIDYGYTF	TGTGCCAGCAGTCATCAGATTGACTATGGCTACACCTTC
TRBV14	TRBJ2-7	16	NA	TRBD2	CASSQGLGLADYEQYF	TGTGCCAGCAGCCAAGGACTGGGACTAGCGGATTACGAGCAGTACTTC
TRBV7-9	TRBJ2-3	15	few	TRBD1	CASSDRDRGLDTQYF	TGTGCCAGCAGCGACCGGGACAGGGGGCTAGATACGCAGTATTTT
TRBV29-1	TRBJ2-7	14	NA	TRBD1	CSARTGAGSYEQYF	TGCAGCGCGCGCACAGGGGCGGGCTCCTACGAGCAGTACTTC
TRBV9	TRBJ2-6	18	NA	NA	CASSVMSSPYSGANVLTF	TGTGCCAGCAGCGTAATGAGTTCCCCTTACTCTGGGGCCAACGTCCTGACTTTC
TRBV7-9	TRBJ1-1	15	once	NA	CASSRGDVLNTEAFF	TGTGCCAGCAGCCGCGGCGACGTACTGAACACTGAAGCTTTCTTT
TRBV28	TRBJ2-7	13	NA	NA	CASRGPERVEQYF	TGTGCCAGCAGAGGGCCGGAGCGGGTCGAGCAGTACTTC